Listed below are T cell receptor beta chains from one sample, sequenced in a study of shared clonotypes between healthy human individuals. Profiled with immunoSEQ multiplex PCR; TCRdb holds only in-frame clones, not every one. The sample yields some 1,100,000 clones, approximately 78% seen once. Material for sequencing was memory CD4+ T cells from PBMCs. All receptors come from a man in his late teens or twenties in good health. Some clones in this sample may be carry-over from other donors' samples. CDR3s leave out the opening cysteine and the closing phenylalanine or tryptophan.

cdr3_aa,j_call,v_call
ASSLAGVAQQY,TRBJ2-7,TRBV7-2
ASTQMWGTGASGANVLT,TRBJ2-6,TRBV19
ASSSGRGSGLF,TRBJ1-4,TRBV6-5
ASSPGVLAGEWYNEQF,TRBJ2-1,TRBV7-9
ASTKWTVTNTGELF,TRBJ2-2,TRBV28
ASMGQGNEQF,TRBJ2-1,TRBV2
ASSFPGANTEAF,TRBJ1-1,TRBV7-2
ASSPTPRDTSTDTQY,TRBJ2-3,TRBV28
AWSVLGASGNNEQF,TRBJ2-1,TRBV30
ASDLGSRFEKLF,TRBJ1-4,TRBV6-1
ASSPRDPGTEAF,TRBJ1-1,TRBV7-2
AWDSGTPSYEQY,TRBJ2-7,TRBV30
ASSLSGRNTGELF,TRBJ2-2,TRBV5-4
ASSIPGQDDEQY,TRBJ2-7,TRBV6-4
ASSLVDARQPQH,TRBJ1-5,TRBV28
ASSLVVGGETQY,TRBJ2-5,TRBV7-8
ASSLGGNTEAF,TRBJ1-1,TRBV5-4
ASSASGRTSYEQY,TRBJ2-7,TRBV5-1
ASSYFRTGSAGEQY,TRBJ2-7,TRBV6-5
ASIGTGFLWEAF,TRBJ1-1,TRBV6-1
ASSLGLSGRIHEQF,TRBJ2-1,TRBV7-2
ASSFAGETQY,TRBJ2-5,TRBV7-2
ASSFAGPYGYT,TRBJ1-2,TRBV28
ASSLAGPTSYEQY,TRBJ2-7,TRBV7-2
ASSPTSGRGEQF,TRBJ2-1,TRBV7-3
ASSLAAGVETQY,TRBJ2-5,TRBV7-3
ASSLQRGDEQF,TRBJ2-1,TRBV5-8
ARDGTGWVGSRKNQETQY,TRBJ2-5,TRBV11-3
ASSLDSAMGYT,TRBJ1-2,TRBV11-2
ASSDGTGMNTEAF,TRBJ1-1,TRBV5-1
ASSREDRIPEAF,TRBJ1-1,TRBV4-1
ASSPWESYSYEQY,TRBJ2-7,TRBV27
ASSLAFPGAIYGYT,TRBJ1-2,TRBV5-1
ASSFRTGWTSTDTQY,TRBJ2-3,TRBV9
ASSSFRGGYGYT,TRBJ1-2,TRBV27
ATSRDQGRLGYEQY,TRBJ2-7,TRBV15
ASWTGGNYEQY,TRBJ2-7,TRBV2
ASGLGLAGQNEQF,TRBJ2-1,TRBV12-5
ASSNPGGPTGELF,TRBJ2-2,TRBV5-1
ASNNGWRGFEAF,TRBJ1-1,TRBV28
ASSLLGLAGVEEQF,TRBJ2-1,TRBV7-3
ASSFLMGQGPFFGYT,TRBJ1-2,TRBV7-9
ASSRVPGYEQY,TRBJ2-7,TRBV7-3
ASSLSPGADTQY,TRBJ2-3,TRBV5-5
ASSLTAEGGYGYT,TRBJ1-2,TRBV5-1
ASSLWARNTGELF,TRBJ2-2,TRBV19
ASSLNTGVGEQF,TRBJ2-1,TRBV18
ASSSVGTGSDNEQF,TRBJ2-1,TRBV7-6
ASRQGTGNTIY,TRBJ1-3,TRBV2
ASSLSAPDTQY,TRBJ2-3,TRBV5-6
ASSVGLAGVSGELF,TRBJ2-2,TRBV9
ASSLSRETQY,TRBJ2-5,TRBV5-4
AWSSGLAGGPDTQY,TRBJ2-3,TRBV30